This TCR beta chain was sequenced for a study of vaccination effects on CD4 cells after COVID-19. Overall study results and limits: Few convalescent patients were included, and no early post-infection timepoints were sampled.

Sequencing in the ViraFEST assay came after antigen-specific CD4+ T cells had been expanded with viral peptide pools, which were used to stimulate PBMC. With roughly 9 days of culture completed, CD4+ T cells were isolated. BNT162b2 vaccine or mRNA-1273 vaccine was given to participants in two doses. Germline trimming cut 3 bases from V and 0 bases from J; bases unmatched to any gene: 5. The CDR3 contains 16 residues. The germline V gene encodes CDR1 ENHRY and CDR2 SYGVKD. As concerns this clone: The antigen is undetermined.

This table comes from immunoSEQ multiplex PCR, and its TCRdb copy is limited to in-frame clones, with some not included. Among 20,000 to 30,000 clones, 69% were seen once, and the ten largest hold about 8%. The chain carries TRBV10-3 and TRBJ2-1; 7 bases are a match to TRBD2. This clonotype was obtained from a human donor who received a COVID-19 vaccine. The material was CD4+ T cells from PBMCs cultured with SARS-CoV-2 spike peptides, obtained after COVID-19 vaccination. CDR3 amino acids: CAISDGGRSSYNEQFF. CDR3 DNA: TGTGCCATCAGTGATGGCGGGAGAAGCTCCTACAATGAGCAGTTCTTC.